This T cell receptor beta chain was documented in a study of blood T cell repertoires in COVID-19. Overall study context: The cDNA or gDNA used as material had been derived from T cells, B-cell-depleted T cells, or PBMCs.

Original analysis: Quantification of nucleated cells was approximated via reference gene primer amplification. The repertoire was sequenced with immunoSEQ multiplex PCR; TCRdb's copy has only in-frame clones and lacks some. Clone size and V and J calls were adopted from that table, with D and trimming inferred from the DNA. The sample consists of about 110,000 clones, 80% to 90% of them appearing once. Germline V gene lookup returns CDR1 SGHRS and CDR2 YFSETQ. Trimming cost V 1 base and J 8 bases, with 13 bases left between them. The CDR3 covers 14 residues. The TCR originated in a woman of 80 years or more with acute or convalescent COVID-19. The chain links TRBV5-1 to TRBJ2-4; possible D gene TRBD2, 6 bases. Specimen: peripheral blood. This CDR3 reads CASSLRGREDIQYF. As DNA, the CDR3 is TGCGCCAGCAGCTTGCGTGGTAGGGAGGACATTCAGTACTTC.